This T cell receptor (beta chain) was sequenced in a study of shared clonotypes between healthy human individuals. The V gene's germline CDR1 is ENHRY and CDR2 SYGVKD. The CDR3 runs to 15 residues. V shed 8 bases and J shed 3 bases, with 19 bases lying between them. Notes on the study in general: Shared across a few donors were roughly 4.7% of the naive CD4 clonotypes. Larger estimated richness was generally seen in naive subsets than in memory subsets.

The assay was carried out at the deep level. Profiled with immunoSEQ multiplex PCR; TCRdb holds only in-frame clones, not every one. The sample has 500,000 to 550,000 clones; roughly 95% are singletons. To note about this clone: Its matching antigen is unknown.

The sequencing input was naive CD4+ T cells sorted from blood. Subset denoted: CD45RA+ positively selected. The chain joins TRBV10-3 to TRBJ1-1, with no clear D. The clonotype comes from a woman in her 30s in good health. CDR3 DNA: TGTGCCATCCGATCTTCCCCTGGTAGGGACACTGAAGCTTTCTTT. The encoded protein is CAIRSSPGRDTEAFF.